This TCR beta chain was recovered during a study of Graves' ophthalmopathy and Graves' hyperthyroidism. Amplification targeted the TCR beta CDR3 regions, with RNA transcripts as the source material. HTBI primers were used in a first-round RT-PCR, which preceded a second-round multiplex PCR. From the multiplex PCR reads, TCRdb called clonotypes with MiXCR, one entry per CDR3 protein. The sample includes around 600,000 distinct CDR3 sequences, about 38% seen only once; the top ten take around 3%. This clonotype occurred many times. None of the included patients had other autoimmune diseases, uncontrolled infections, pregnancy or lactation, as these led to exclusion. Each diagnosis was determined on the basis of clinical symptoms, serum thyroxine, TRAb, thyroid ultrasound and orbital computed tomography. The clonotype comes from an adult man with Graves' ophthalmopathy. The source material was peripheral blood.

For the CDR3, the DNA is TGTGCCAGCAGCTTAAGTACAGCATCGAGGTCTGGGCAGTACTTC. Translating it yields CASSLSTASRSGQYF. V gene TRBV7-9 combines with J gene TRBJ2-7; no clear D. The germline gives CDR1 SEHNR, CDR2 FQNEAQ (reference sequence). V lost 2 bases, J lost 9 bases, and 20 bases lay in between. The CDR3 is made up of 15 amino acids. Filled out from reference TRBV7-9 and TRBJ2-7, the complete variable domain reads DTGVSQNPRHKITKRGQNVTFRCDPISEHNRLYWYRQTLGQGPEFLTYFQNEAQLEKSRLLSDRFSAERPKGSFSTLEIQRTEQGDSAMYLCASSLSTASRSGQYFGPGTRLTVT.